This T cell receptor beta chain was recorded in a study of blood T cells in healthy people across ages. Whole-study context: Template switching retrieved approximately one barcoded beta molecule for each two T cells. Points from the study as a whole: Among T cells, TCR beta diversity per million cells dropped roughly linearly as age rose.

Alongside a J-beta primer mix, a sample-barcoded 5' primer served in a second PCR lasting about 7 to 12 cycles. Each cDNA molecule carried a tag from a template-switch adaptor that contained 12 random nucleotides. TCRdb redid the calling of the 5' RACE reads with MiXCR, one entry per CDR3 protein. Of around 1,800,000 distinct CDR3 sequences detected, 35% to 50% appear once; the ten largest clones hold about 23%. As concerns this clonotype: No antigen is known for it.

Germline V gene data show CDR1 as MNHEY and CDR2 as SVGAGI. V was clipped by 6 bases and J by 13 bases, with 24 bases between them. There are 14 residues in the CDR3. This rearrangement joins TRBV6-5 to TRBJ1-1; possibly TRBD1 for D (5 bases). The sample was blood. The sequence came from a human donor in good health. The CDR3 DNA reads TGTGCCAGCAGGCCTTTCGGGACCAAAGAGGAGGTTTTCTTT. Translated: CASRPFGTKEEVFF.